This T cell receptor beta chain was sequenced during a study of PD-1 blockade in classical Hodgkin lymphoma. Study findings and constraints: With CD4+ cells, TCR diversity rose significantly by C4D1, but not with CD8+ cells.

Comment on this clone: What it recognizes is unknown.

Germline V gives CDR1 MNHEY, CDR2 SVGAGI. CDR3 length equals 13 residues. V was shortened by 6 bases and J by 7 bases, with 15 bases between the two germline ends. Data came from immunoSEQ multiplex PCR; TCRdb stores just in-frame clones and leaves some out. The sample consists of about 21,000 clones, about two thirds of them appearing once. Each patient's relapse followed autologous stem cell transplantation, and brentuximab vedotin exposure varied. The sequence came from a human donor with classical Hodgkin lymphoma. The sequencing here drew on peripheral blood mononuclear cells (PBMCs), taken at baseline. The rearrangement uses TRBV6-5 and TRBJ1-2; D possibly corresponds to TRBD1 (6 bases). The CDR3, as DNA: TGTGCCAGCAGCCCCAGAGGGGGGGCTGGCTACACCTTC. It is translated as CASSPRGGAGYTF.